The rows below give T cell receptor beta chains drawn from one sample of a study of CXCR3-negative and CXCR3-positive naive CD8 T cells. From the 5' RACE reads, TCRdb lists one entry per CDR3 protein and no DNA. The sample table includes 45,000 to 70,000 distinct CDR3 sequences. The sample was memory CD8+ T cells from blood. These receptors all come from a human donor in good health. Some clones in this sample may be carry-over from other donors' samples. The CDR3 runs from the conserved cysteine through the conserved F or W.

>TRBV19|TRBJ1-2
CASLGPPGYTF
>TRBV29-1|TRBJ2-7
CSVGGMVGSYEQYF
>TRBV29-1|TRBJ1-5
CSVEDRGSRTQPQHF
>TRBV28|TRBJ2-6
CAAGKRPCGANVLTF
>TRBV5-1|TRBJ1-5
CASSLNTGGQPQHF
>TRBV4-2|TRBJ2-1
CASSLGQGNEQFF
>TRBV7-9|TRBJ1-2
CASSLAGGYGYTF
>TRBV4-3|TRBJ2-7
CASSQDTSDSYEQYF
>TRBV4-3|TRBJ2-7
CASSQDLVRGGVYEQYF
>TRBV7-9|TRBJ2-7
CASSSALAGYEQYF
>TRBV13|TRBJ2-2
CASSGTLRTSGYTGELFF
>TRBV19|TRBJ2-1
CASSPTGNEQFF
>TRBV2|TRBJ2-3
CASSDGRGPTDTQYF
>TRBV20-1|TRBJ2-7
CSARSAGYEQYF
>TRBV7-3|TRBJ2-1
CASSFFGGLLNEQFF
>TRBV4-3|TRBJ2-7
CASSQAWTGLYEQYF
>TRBV7-9|TRBJ2-3
CASSPNPGTSGSTDTQYF
>TRBV28|TRBJ2-5
CASSWSGREKETQYF
>TRBV4-3|TRBJ1-6
CASSQDLAGTNSPLHF
>TRBV5-1|TRBJ2-1
CASSGTSGVNEQFF
>TRBV29-1|TRBJ2-1
CSVEAGADFTDEQFF
>TRBV7-9|TRBJ1-1
CASSLGDFPWAFF
>TRBV6-4|TRBJ1-4
CASSHEGPGGEKLFF
>TRBV4-1|TRBJ2-7
CASSQDQAAYEQYF
>TRBV12-3/TRBV12-4|TRBJ2-7
CASSLYPPYEQYF
>TRBV6-5|TRBJ2-1
CASSYSTDAYNEQFF
>TRBV20-1|TRBJ2-1
CSAFGLAGSEPVNEQFF
>TRBV5-1|TRBJ1-2
CASRMDGGNYGYTF
>TRBV6-5|TRBJ2-1
CASSSLAGVDNEQFF
>TRBV7-6|TRBJ2-3
CASSSQTTGTYTQYF
>TRBV2|TRBJ2-1
CASSFSGTGHNEQFF
>TRBV10-3|TRBJ1-1
CAIRATGAGNTEAFF
>TRBV29-1|TRBJ2-7
CSVPIRGEQYF
>TRBV5-4|TRBJ2-5
CASSYLGRGTFQETQYF
>TRBV29-1|TRBJ2-7
CSARQGSSYEQYF
>TRBV4-2|TRBJ1-5
CASSQGIPGYSNQPQHF
>TRBV29-1|TRBJ2-3
CSVAAREVADTQYF
>TRBV30|TRBJ1-4
CAWTLGLMGSEKLFF
>TRBV7-6|TRBJ1-6
CASSLSDNSPLHF
>TRBV6-4|TRBJ1-1
CASRTTGGSTEAFF
>TRBV29-1|TRBJ2-1
CSVDGPGVENEQFF
>TRBV29-1|TRBJ2-1
CSVESSGGVLNEQFF
>TRBV5-1|TRBJ2-1
CASSPPATGQPYNEQFF
>TRBV29-1|TRBJ1-2
CSVEEGAPRGYTF
>TRBV2|TRBJ2-7
CASSEGQGQYEQYF
>TRBV6-5|TRBJ1-5
CASIGGTVQHF
>TRBV29-1|TRBJ1-2
CSVLKQGPVIYGYTF
>TRBV23-1|TRBJ2-5
CASSHLLAGGRETQYF
>TRBV20-1|TRBJ1-1
CSAREEENTEAFF
>TRBV29-1|TRBJ2-7
CSVVTVSSYEQYF
>TRBV29-1|TRBJ2-7
CSVEQGGPRQQYF
>TRBV29-1|TRBJ2-7
CSVEDGEDYEQYF
>TRBV29-1|TRBJ1-4
CSVALGEEEKLFF
>TRBV29-1|TRBJ2-7
CSVLPTSSYEQYF
>TRBV20-1|TRBJ2-7
CSARAGLAGVGTYEQYF
>TRBV27|TRBJ2-7
CASSPTPNTGPEQYF
>TRBV13|TRBJ1-2
CASSLLQGEGNYGYTF
>TRBV6-6|TRBJ1-3
CASSYSEVSVGNTIYF
>TRBV27|TRBJ2-2
CASSFVGNTGELFF